This T cell receptor (beta chain) was profiled in a study of blood T cell repertoires in COVID-19. The CDR3 covers 12 residues. CDR1 SGHAT and CDR2 FQDESV come from the germline V gene (reference sequence). Trimming shortened V by 4 bases and J by 4 bases, and 8 bases separated the two germline ends. As processed by the authors: Using reference gene primer amplification, nucleated cell counts were estimated. Sequencing was performed with immunoSEQ multiplex PCR; in TCRdb, only in-frame clones are kept and a portion is missing. V, J and clone size were drawn from that table, and D and trimming were deduced from the DNA. Among 200,000 to 250,000 clones listed, 83% were seen once.

The TCR sequence derives from a woman in her 50s who had been exposed to COVID-19. V and J are TRBV11-1 and TRBJ2-7; no clear D gene. Input material: PBMCs or T cells enriched from blood (not recorded which). The DNA of the CDR3 is TGTGCCAGCAGCTCATCAGAATACGAGCAGTACTTC. Protein product: CASSSSEYEQYF.